This TCR beta chain was captured by sequencing in a study of shared clonotypes between healthy human individuals. Generated by immunoSEQ multiplex PCR, the TCRdb table keeps only in-frame clones and is missing some. The table includes over 300,000 clones, about nine tenths detected once. Donors included only healthy HIV-negative adults lacking recent acute infections or vaccinations. Germline V gene sequence: CDR1 MNHEY, CDR2 SVGAGI. The CDR3 spans 15 residues. Trimming took off 0 bases at V and 5 bases at J, with 13 bases between the two ends. This TCR was recovered from a man aged 18 to 30 in good health. The specimen sequenced was memory CD8+ T cells sorted from blood. Subset defined: CD45RO+ cells pooled with CCR7-negative TemRA cells. The rearrangement links TRBV6-5 to TRBJ1-1; D is possibly TRBD1 (5 bases). DNA for the CDR3: TGTGCCAGCAGTTACTCGACTGGGGGGGGAACTGAAGCTTTCTTT. Protein sequence: CASSYSTGGGTEAFF.